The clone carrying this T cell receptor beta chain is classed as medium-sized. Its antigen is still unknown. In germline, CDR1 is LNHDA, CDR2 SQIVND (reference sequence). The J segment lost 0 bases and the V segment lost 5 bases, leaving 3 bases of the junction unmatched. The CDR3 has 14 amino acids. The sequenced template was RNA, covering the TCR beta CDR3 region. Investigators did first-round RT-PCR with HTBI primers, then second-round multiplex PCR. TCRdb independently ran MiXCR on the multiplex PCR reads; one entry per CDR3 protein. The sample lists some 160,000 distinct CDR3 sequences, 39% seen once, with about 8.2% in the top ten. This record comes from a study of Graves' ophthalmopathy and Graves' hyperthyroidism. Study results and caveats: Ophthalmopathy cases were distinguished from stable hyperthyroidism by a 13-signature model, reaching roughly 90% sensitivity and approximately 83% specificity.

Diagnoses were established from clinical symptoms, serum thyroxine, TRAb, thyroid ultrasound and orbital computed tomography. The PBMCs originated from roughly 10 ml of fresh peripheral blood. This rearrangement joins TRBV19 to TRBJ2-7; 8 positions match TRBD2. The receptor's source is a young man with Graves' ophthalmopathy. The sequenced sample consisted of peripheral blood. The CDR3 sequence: CASSASGLSYEQYF. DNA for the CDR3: TGTGCCAGTAGTGCTAGCGGGCTCTCCTACGAGCAGTACTTC. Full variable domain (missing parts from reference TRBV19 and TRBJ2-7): DGGITQSPKYLFRKEGQNVTLSCEQNLNHDAMYWYRQDPGQGLRLIYYSQIVNDFQKGDIAEGYSVSREKKESFPLTVTSAQKNPTAFYLCASSASGLSYEQYFGPGTRLTVT.